The 30 T cell receptor beta chains presented below share a single source sample, sequenced in a study of cytomegalovirus exposure and HLA in healthy donors. With 60 Vbeta and 13 Jbeta primers, the PCR was carried out. Assay: immunoSEQ multiplex PCR; the TCRdb copy retains only in-frame clones and omits some. Seen in this sample are about 200,000 clones; the ten most common clones hold about 0.74%. The sample taken for sequencing was PBMCs. Receptors were obtained from a boy between 10 and 17 years old in good health and CMV-seronegative.

V gene TRBV11-3 combines with J gene TRBJ1-6; D gene ambiguous. V was shortened by 4 bases and J by 3 bases, with 10 bases between the two germline ends. This CDR3 contains 15 residues. Per the germline V gene, CDR1 is SGHNT and CDR2 is YENEEA. CDR3 DNA sequence: TGTGCCAGCAGCTCGAACAGCTACTATAATTCACCCCTCCACTTT. Translating it yields CASSSNSYYNSPLHF.

J is TRBJ1-2 and V is TRBV7-9, with TRBD1 matching 8 bases. The ends lost 3 bases at V and 8 bases at J; junction bases unmatched: 8. The germline V gene has CDR1 SEHNR and CDR2 FQNEAQ (reference sequence). The length of the CDR3 is 14 residues. The CDR3 here is CASSLGQGAEGYTF. The CDR3 DNA is TGTGCCAGCAGCTTGGGCCAGGGGGCTGAAGGCTACACCTTC.

In nucleotides, the CDR3 is TGCAGCGTCGAGGGCCGGGACAGGTATTATGGCTACACCTTC. It specifies CSVEGRDRYYGYTF. The chain employs TRBV29-1 and TRBJ1-2, with TRBD1 identical over 8 bases. The ends lost 6 bases at V and 5 bases at J; junction bases unmatched: 11. Germline CDR1 SQVTM, CDR2 ANQGSEA. The CDR3 is made up of 14 amino acids.

The chain links TRBV30 to TRBJ2-7; 12 nucleotides align to TRBD2. The CDR3 length is 16 residues. Per germline, CDR1 GTSNPN and CDR2 SVGIG (reference sequence). V shed 2 bases, J shed 4 bases, and the junction held 9 bases outside the gene matches. CDR3 region: CAWSPPGLAGTYEQYF. The DNA of the CDR3 is TGTGCCTGGAGTCCTCCCGGACTAGCGGGAACGTACGAGCAGTACTTC.

The rearrangement joins TRBV23-1 to TRBJ2-3; 8 bases line up with TRBD2. TRBV23-1 is identified as an open reading frame with a role that is uncertain. V lost 6 bases and J lost 3; bases outside the gene matches: 8. The CDR3 covers 15 residues. For the CDR3, the DNA is TGCGCCAGCAGGACCGGGGGGGTAGGAACAGATACGCAGTATTTT. This gives the protein CASRTGGVGTDTQYF.

The rearrangement joins TRBV28 to TRBJ1-2; D remains unclear. CDR3 length: 16 amino acids. From germline, CDR1 is MDHEN and CDR2 SYDVKM. Trimming shortened V by 5 bases and J by 0 bases, and 16 bases separated the two germline ends. In nucleotides, the CDR3 is TGTGCCAGCAGTGCTATCGACAACCCCTCTAACTATGGCTACACCTTC. This codes for CASSAIDNPSNYGYTF.

The chain links TRBV5-1 to TRBJ1-2; the D is unclear. There are 13 residues in the CDR3. The V gene lost 4 bases and the J gene lost 2 bases, with 9 bases spanning the gap. CDR1 and CDR2 (germline): SGHRS, YFSETQ. The CDR3 coding sequence is TGCGCCAGCAGCCCGGTCGGGAACTATGGCTACACCTTC. Residues: CASSPVGNYGYTF.

V gene TRBV4-2 combines with J gene TRBJ2-7; the match to TRBD1 covers 11 bases. In germline, CDR1 is LGHNA, CDR2 YNFKEQ. V was clipped by 1 base and J by 5 bases; unmatched bases: 4. The CDR3 length is 15 residues. CDR3 loop: CASSQAWDRGNEQYF. CDR3 nucleotide sequence: TGTGCCAGCAGCCAAGCCTGGGACAGGGGGAACGAGCAGTACTTC.

V gene TRBV30 combines with J gene TRBJ1-6; D unclear. This CDR3 contains 15 residues. V was cut by 4 bases and J by 0 bases, with 10 bases left in between. Germline CDR1 reads GTSNPN; CDR2 reads SVGIG (reference sequence). The CDR3 nucleotides read TGTGCCTGGATACAGAAGAACTCCTATAATTCACCCCTCCACTTT. Translation gives CAWIQKNSYNSPLHF.

The chain employs TRBV18 and TRBJ1-2, with 9 bases identical to TRBD1. This CDR3 is 18 amino acids long. The V gene end was trimmed by 3 bases and the J gene end by 5 bases; junction bases not matched to a gene: 16. Germline V gives CDR1 KGHSH, CDR2 LQKENI. The CDR3 spells CASSPELQGALGGYGYTF. CDR3 DNA sequence: TGTGCCAGCTCACCGGAGTTACAGGGGGCCTTAGGTGGTTATGGCTACACCTTC.

The chain couples TRBV6-5 to TRBJ2-5, with TRBD1 matching 7 bases. Germline V gives CDR1 MNHEY, CDR2 SVGAGI. The CDR3 totals 15 residues. V was clipped by 5 bases and J by 4 bases; unmatched bases: 10. The CDR3 loop is CASSTSGTVGETQYF. In DNA form, the CDR3 reads TGTGCCAGCAGTACTTCCGGGACAGTGGGAGAGACCCAGTACTTC.

The chain employs TRBV27 and TRBJ2-1; 8 bases align to TRBD2. Germline assignment: CDR1 MNHEY and CDR2 SMNVEV (reference sequence). This CDR3 is 16 amino acids long. The V segment lost 6 bases and the J segment 7 bases; nucleotides outside the gene matches: 14. The CDR3 loop reads CASRPGPGGRLNEQFF. CDR3 sequence (DNA): TGTGCCAGCAGGCCGGGTCCGGGGGGGAGGTTGAATGAGCAGTTCTTC.

Here the CDR3 DNA reads TGCGCCAGCAGCAACCCGACAGCAGCAACTAATGAAAAACTGTTTTTT. This translates into CASSNPTAATNEKLFF. The chain recombines TRBV5-1 with TRBJ1-4; perhaps TRBD1 as D (5 bases). The CDR3 has 16 residues. Germline lookup yields CDR1 SGHRS and CDR2 YFSETQ. V gave up 4 bases and J gave up 0 bases, with 13 bases separating them.

The chain combines TRBV28 with TRBJ1-6, with 8 nucleotides matching TRBD1. The trim removed 6 bases at V and 7 bases at J, leaving 5 bases unmatched. Germline V gene sequence: CDR1 MDHEN, CDR2 SYDVKM. This CDR3 has 14 residues. The CDR3 reads CASSPTGANSPLHF. In DNA, the CDR3 is TGTGCCAGCAGCCCGACAGGGGCAAATTCACCCCTCCACTTT.

This rearrangement joins TRBV27 to TRBJ2-2, with 12 bases aligning to TRBD2. Germline CDR1 MNHEY, CDR2 SMNVEV (reference sequence). There are 15 residues in the CDR3. V shed 5 bases, J shed 8 bases, and the junction held 6 bases outside the gene matches. CDR3 region: CASSLASGGAGELFF. CDR3 DNA: TGTGCCAGCAGTCTGGCTAGCGGGGGGGCAGGGGAGCTGTTTTTT.

The CDR3, as DNA: TGCGCCAGCAGCTGGGACAGTCCCACGTCCTACGAGCAGTACTTC. It is translated as CASSWDSPTSYEQYF. V gene TRBV5-1 combines with J gene TRBJ2-7; 7 nucleotides line up with TRBD1. CDR3 length equals 15 residues. With 3 bases clipped from V and 1 base from J, the junction kept 7 bases outside the gene matches. Germline V gene lookup returns CDR1 SGHRS and CDR2 YFSETQ.

V and J are TRBV14 and TRBJ2-4, with D possibly TRBD2 on 6 matching bases. V was trimmed by 1 base and J by 8 bases, leaving 15 bases between them. Germline CDR1 SGHDN, CDR2 FVKESK. The CDR3 contains 15 residues. CDR3 amino acids: CASSQGTTQADIQYF. Here the CDR3 DNA reads TGTGCCAGCAGCCAAGGGACTACTCAAGCGGACATTCAGTACTTC.

The rearrangement uses TRBV28 and TRBJ1-1, with D perhaps matching TRBD1 (5 bases). V was cut by 6 bases and J by 1 base, with 15 bases left in between. Per germline, CDR1 MDHEN and CDR2 SYDVKM. The CDR3 totals 15 residues. This chain's CDR3 is CASSSSGVSNTEAFF. CDR3 DNA: TGTGCCAGCAGCTCCTCGGGGGTTTCGAACACTGAAGCTTTCTTT. The variable domain in full, with the rest retrieved from reference TRBV28 and TRBJ1-1, is DVKVTQSSRYLVKRTGEKVFLECVQDMDHENMFWYRQDPGLGLRLIYFSYDVKMKEKGDIPEGYSVSREKKERFSLILESASTNQTSMYLCASSSSGVSNTEAFFGQGTRLTVV.

This CDR3 is CASRPRTGYEAFF. CDR3 DNA sequence: TGTGCCAGCAGGCCACGGACAGGCTATGAAGCTTTCTTT. The chain recombines TRBV7-9 with TRBJ1-1, with 7 bases identical to TRBD1. The V gene's germline CDR1 is SEHNR and CDR2 FQNEAQ (reference sequence). CDR3 length: 13 amino acids. Germline trimming cut 6 bases from V and 7 bases from J; bases unmatched to any gene: 8.

The CDR3 DNA reads as TGTGCCAGCAGCGTGGAACAAGCCGGGACTAGCTACCGGAGCTCCTACAATGAGCAGTTCTTC. Translated: CASSVEQAGTSYRSSYNEQFF. V gene TRBV9 combines with J gene TRBJ2-1; 9 bases agree with TRBD2. Germline V lookup: CDR1 SGDLS, CDR2 YYNGEE. The CDR3 loop spans 21 amino acids. V lost 2 bases, J lost 0 bases, and 18 bases stayed unmatched.

The genes are TRBV30 and TRBJ2-7; TRBD1 matches 7 bases. This CDR3 is 12 amino acids long. V was pared by 1 base and J by 9 bases, with 6 bases of the junction left unmatched. Germline V gene data show CDR1 as GTSNPN and CDR2 as SVGIG (reference sequence). DNA for the CDR3: TGTGCCTGGAGTGGACAGGGTCAATCGCAGTACTTC. Residues: CAWSGQGQSQYF.

The chain combines TRBV6-5 with TRBJ1-3; tentative D call: TRBD1 (5 bases). The CDR3 length is 15 residues. Germline CDR1 and CDR2: MNHEY and SVGAGI. V was shortened by 0 bases and J by 3 bases, with 9 bases between the two germline ends. The CDR3 bases are TGTGCCAGCAGTTACTCTCTGGGACTTGGAAACACCATATATTTT. It is translated as CASSYSLGLGNTIYF.

The gene calls are TRBV5-1 and TRBJ1-6, with 8 nucleotides matching TRBD1. Germline V gene data show CDR1 as SGHRS and CDR2 as YFSETQ. V lost 1 base, J lost 7 bases, and 4 bases stayed unmatched. The length of the CDR3 is 15 residues. The CDR3 region is CASSLPTGENSPLHF. CDR3 nucleotides: TGCGCCAGCAGCTTGCCGACAGGGGAGAATTCACCCCTCCACTTT.

V usage is TRBV7-6 and J usage is TRBJ1-1; TRBD1 aligns across 7 bases. Germline lookup yields CDR1 SGHVS and CDR2 FNYEAQ. Trimming removed 0 bases from V and 8 bases from J; junction bases left unmatched: 9. The CDR3 has 15 amino acids. CDR3 sequence (DNA): TGTGCCAGCAGCTTAGCTGTACTGGACAGGAAAGAAGCTTTCTTT. Its protein is CASSLAVLDRKEAFF.

CDR3 loop: CASSLLEGGSTEAFF. CDR3 coding DNA: TGTGCCAGCAGTTTATTGGAGGGTGGGAGCACTGAAGCTTTCTTT. This sequence joins TRBV27 and TRBJ1-1; D call uncertain. CDR1 is MNHEY and CDR2 is SMNVEV in the germline V gene (reference sequence). The V end was cut by 1 base, the J end by 4 bases, with 13 bases between. This CDR3 contains 15 residues.

The rearrangement links TRBV5-4 to TRBJ2-3, with 8 bases lining up with TRBD2. Losses at the gene ends were 2 bases for V and 0 bases for J; bases not matched to a gene: 8. Looked up from germline, CDR1 is SGHNT and CDR2 is YYREEE (reference sequence). The CDR3 covers 17 residues. CDR3 DNA: TGTGCCAGCAGCTTAACTAGCGGCTTAACCAGCACAGATACGCAGTATTTT. It is translated as CASSLTSGLTSTDTQYF.

The chain links TRBV2 to TRBJ2-3; TRBD1 aligns across 8 bases. There are 15 residues in the CDR3. The J segment lost 2 bases and the V segment lost 8 bases, leaving 9 bases of the junction unmatched. The germline V gene encodes CDR1 SNHLY and CDR2 FYNNEI. The DNA for the CDR3 is TGTGCCAGCTGCTGGACAGGGACATACACAGATACGCAGTATTTT. This sequence encodes CASCWTGTYTDTQYF.

The chain has TRBV14 and TRBJ2-7; 7 bases match TRBD1. In germline, CDR1 is SGHDN, CDR2 FVKESK. The CDR3 has 18 residues. J gave up 8 bases and V 0 bases, and 19 bases lay outside the gene matches. CDR3 amino acids: CASSQEFQGELLGEKQYF. The CDR3 DNA follows: TGTGCCAGCAGCCAAGAGTTCCAGGGGGAGTTACTTGGGGAAAAGCAGTACTTC.

V usage is TRBV5-8 and J usage is TRBJ2-3; 13 positions agree with TRBD2. Unmatched junction bases numbered 15, after V lost 5 bases and J lost 0 bases. The germline CDR1 and CDR2 sequences are SGHTS and YDEGEE. This CDR3 is built from 20 residues. The CDR3 DNA reads TGTGCCAGCAGATCCACCGGCGGGACTAGCGGGGCCATAAGCACAGATACGCAGTATTTT. This encodes CASRSTGGTSGAISTDTQYF. Full variable domain (rest looked up from reference TRBV5-8 and TRBJ2-3): EAGVTQSPTHLIKTRGQQATLRCSPISGHTSVYWYQQALGLGLQFLLWYDEGEERNRGNFPPRFSGRQFPNYSSELNVNALELEDSALYLCASRSTGGTSGAISTDTQYFGPGTRLTVL.

The chain employs TRBV10-3 and TRBJ1-2; TRBD1 aligns across 8 bases. Looked up from germline, CDR1 is ENHRY and CDR2 is SYGVKD. Losses at the gene ends were 0 bases for V and 8 bases for J; bases not matched to a gene: 11. This CDR3 has 16 amino acids. The CDR3 DNA sequence: TGTGCCATCAGTGAGTCGCAACAGGGGGATAATGTGGGCTACACCTTC. Amino acids: CAISESQQGDNVGYTF.